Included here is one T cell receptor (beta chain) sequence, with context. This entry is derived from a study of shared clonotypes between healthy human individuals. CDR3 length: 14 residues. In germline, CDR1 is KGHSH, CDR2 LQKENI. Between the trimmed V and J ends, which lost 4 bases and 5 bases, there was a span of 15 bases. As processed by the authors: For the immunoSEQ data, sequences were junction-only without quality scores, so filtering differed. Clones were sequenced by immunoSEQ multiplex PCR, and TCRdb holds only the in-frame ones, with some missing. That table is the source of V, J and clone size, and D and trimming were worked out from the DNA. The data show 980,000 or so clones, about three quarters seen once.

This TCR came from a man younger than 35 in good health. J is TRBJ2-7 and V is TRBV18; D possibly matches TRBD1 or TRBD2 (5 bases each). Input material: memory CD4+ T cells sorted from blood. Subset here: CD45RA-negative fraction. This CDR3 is CASSQLTRGDEQYF. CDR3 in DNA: TGTGCCAGCTCACAACTAACCCGGGGCGACGAGCAGTACTTC.